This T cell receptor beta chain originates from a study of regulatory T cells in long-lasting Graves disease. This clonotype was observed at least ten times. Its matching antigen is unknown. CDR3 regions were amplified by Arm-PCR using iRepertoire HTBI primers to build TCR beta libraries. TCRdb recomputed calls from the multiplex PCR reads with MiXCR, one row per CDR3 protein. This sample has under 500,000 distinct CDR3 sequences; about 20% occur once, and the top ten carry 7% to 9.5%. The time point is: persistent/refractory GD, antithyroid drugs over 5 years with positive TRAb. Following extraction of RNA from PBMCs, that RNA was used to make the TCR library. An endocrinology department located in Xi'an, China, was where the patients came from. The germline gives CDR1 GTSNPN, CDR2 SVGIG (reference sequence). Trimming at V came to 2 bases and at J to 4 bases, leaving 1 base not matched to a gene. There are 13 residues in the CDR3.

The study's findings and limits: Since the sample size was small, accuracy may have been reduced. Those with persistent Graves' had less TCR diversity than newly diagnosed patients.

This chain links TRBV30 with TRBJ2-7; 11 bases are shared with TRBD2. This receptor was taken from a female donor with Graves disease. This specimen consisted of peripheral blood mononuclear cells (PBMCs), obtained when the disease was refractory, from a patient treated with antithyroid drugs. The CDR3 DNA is TGTGCCTGGAGTAGACTAGCGGGATACGAGCAGTACTTC. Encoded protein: CAWSRLAGYEQYF.